The T cell receptor (beta chain) described here comes from a study of T cells of healthy individuals. This clonotype came up many times. TCRdb reprocessed the 5' RACE reads via MiXCR and lists one record per CDR3 protein. Here the sample spans 60,000 to 70,000 distinct CDR3 sequences, around 15% being singletons. This CDR3 comprises 13 residues. Germline-derived CDR1 and CDR2 are MNHEY and SVGEGT. V lost 4 bases and J lost 2, with 9 bases in between. This sequence joins TRBV6-2 or TRBV6-3 and TRBJ2-7, with D perhaps given as TRBD1 or TRBD2 (5 bases each). The source is a human donor in good health. CDR3 DNA: TGTGCCAGCAGTTCGTCGGGGCCCTACGAGCAGTACTTC. Protein sequence: CASSSSGPYEQYF.